These 5 T cell receptor beta chains were sequenced from one sample in a study of early T cells in non-severe SARS-CoV-2 infection. TCRdb called the 5' RACE reads again in MiXCR, with one record for every CDR3 protein. Altogether about 83,000 distinct CDR3 sequences are present, around 9.3% being singletons, with the ten largest covering around 7.5%. This material consisted of whole blood, taken at baseline. These receptors originate from an adult who was a healthcare worker with PCR-confirmed SARS-CoV-2 infection or an uninfected control (not recorded which).

The chain uses TRBV12-3 or TRBV12-4 and TRBJ1-1; D call uncertain. CDR3 size: 13 residues. V was shortened by 6 bases and J by 1 base, with 9 bases between the two germline ends. The CDR3 sequence: CASRSRQNTEAFF. DNA for the CDR3: TGTGCCAGCAGATCAAGACAGAACACTGAAGCTTTCTTT.

The CDR3 coding sequence is TGTGCCAGCAGCTTGACAGAGGACACTGAAGCTTTCTTT. It codes for CASSLTEDTEAFF. The chain links TRBV5-6 to TRBJ1-1; D unclear. Germline CDR1 is SGHDT and CDR2 is YYEEEE. There are 13 residues in the CDR3. V lost 1 base, J lost 3 bases, and 7 bases lay in between.

The V gene is TRBV28, the J gene TRBJ2-5, with D possibly TRBD2 on 5 matching bases. CDR3 size: 13 residues. Between the trimmed V and J ends, which lost 8 bases and 3 bases, there was a span of 13 bases. Germline V gene lookup returns CDR1 MDHEN and CDR2 SYDVKM. Here the CDR3 reads CASGPNGKETQYF. CDR3 coding DNA: TGTGCCAGCGGCCCCAACGGGAAAGAGACCCAGTACTTC.

This clonotype was seen many times. J is TRBJ2-6 and V is TRBV20-1; D may be TRBD2 (7 bases). This CDR3 spans 15 amino acids. Trimming cost V 6 bases and J 3 bases, with 15 bases left between them. Germline CDR1 reads DFQATT; CDR2 reads SNEGSKA (reference sequence). CDR3 region: CSAQLGGRGANVLTF. The CDR3 DNA reads as TGCAGTGCCCAACTGGGGGGGCGTGGGGCCAACGTCCTGACTTTC.

The J gene is TRBJ2-3, the V gene TRBV6-5, with TRBD2 matching 9 bases. Germline V gives CDR1 MNHEY, CDR2 SVGAGI. J was trimmed by 4 bases and V by 6 bases; bases with no gene match: 2. The CDR3 runs 13 residues. CDR3: CASSRLAADTQYF. The CDR3 nucleotides read TGTGCCAGCAGCCGACTAGCGGCAGATACGCAGTATTTT.